The 20 T cell receptor beta chains below come from one sample, sequenced in a study of blood T cells in healthy people across ages. Primers used in a second PCR of roughly 6 to 12 cycles were a sample-barcoded 5' primer and a J-beta primer mix. TCRdb called the 5' RACE reads again in MiXCR, with one record for every CDR3 protein. The data show over a million distinct CDR3 sequences, around 40% seen once. The specimen sequenced was blood. The source of these receptors is a woman between 18 and 30 years old in good health.

The chain combines TRBV12-3 or TRBV12-4 with TRBJ2-3, with a tentative D call TRBD2 (5 bases). The CDR3 is 14 amino acids. Trimming removed 6 bases at V and 1 base at J, with 11 bases between. The CDR3 nucleotides are TGTGCCAGCAGCCCCGGACTCCGCACAGATACGCAGTATTTT. It encodes CASSPGLRTDTQYF.

In this sample, this clonotype turned up many times. The CDR3 bases are TGTGCCAGCAGTCTTAGGAGGGGAGGCACAGATACGCAGTATTTT. Protein: CASSLRRGGTDTQYF. The chain employs TRBV7-2 and TRBJ2-3; a weak D match, TRBD2 (6 bases). V was cut by 6 bases and J by 1 base, with 14 bases left in between. Germline V CDR1 and CDR2: SGHTA, FQGNSA. The CDR3 runs 15 residues. The full variable domain, rest sourced from reference TRBV7-2 and TRBJ2-3, is GAGVSQSPSNKVTEKGKDVELRCDPISGHTALYWYRQSLGQGLEFLIYFQGNSAPDKSGLPSDRFSAERTGGSVSTLTIQRTQQEDSAVYLCASSLRRGGTDTQYFGPGTRLTVL.

As to this clonotype: The junction departs from the called germline gene at one end, perhaps through a read error. The genes are TRBV12-3 or TRBV12-4 and TRBJ2-1; TRBD2 aligns across 7 bases. This CDR3 has 16 residues. CDR3 protein: CASSPLPSGEDKEQFF. The CDR3 coding sequence is TGTGCCAGCAGTCCACTTCCCAGCGGGGAGGACAAGGAGCAGTTCTTC.

V is TRBV5-1 and J is TRBJ2-7; D remains unclear. The J call may be faulty, since TRBJ2-5 better matches the DNA end. Germline-derived CDR1 and CDR2 are SGHRS and YFSETQ. This CDR3 comprises 15 residues. For the CDR3, the DNA is TGCGCCAGCAGAGGTGTTCAGGAATTCCAAGAGACCCAGTACTTC. Its translation is CASRGVQEFQETQYF.

This chain uses TRBV9 with TRBJ2-4, with TRBD1 matching over 10 bases. The J call is uncertain, as TRBJ2-7 better fits the DNA end. CDR1 and CDR2 (germline): SGDLS, YYNGEE. The CDR3 length is 15 residues. The CDR3 DNA sequence: TGTGCCAGCAGCGGAGGAGGGACAGGGGTCTACGAGCAGTACTTC. Translation gives CASSGGGTGVYEQYF.

V is TRBV30 and J is TRBJ2-1; 7 positions agree with TRBD1. The DNA matches TRBJ2-7 better at its end, which makes the J call doubtful. Germline V gene data show CDR1 as GTSNPN and CDR2 as SVGIG (reference sequence). The length of the CDR3 is 15 residues. For the CDR3, the DNA is TGTGCCTGGAGTCCGACAGGGAATCCCTACAATGAGCAGTACTTC. It translates to CAWSPTGNPYNEQYF.

Only a few counts were recorded for this clonotype. V usage is TRBV7-9 and J usage is TRBJ2-1; maybe TRBD1 (5 bases). The V end was cut by 1 base, the J end by 1 base, with 11 bases between. The CDR3 runs to 16 residues. Germline V CDR1 and CDR2: SEHNR, FQNEAQ (reference sequence). CDR3 sequence: CASSLVGQGSYNEQFF. CDR3 bases: TGTGCCAGCAGCTTAGTTGGTCAGGGTTCCTACAATGAGCAGTTCTTC.

This clonotype was counted between two and nine times. The chain carries TRBV25-1 and TRBJ1-2, with D perhaps TRBD1 (5 bases). The V and J ends lost 2 bases and 7 bases respectively, with 14 bases between them. This CDR3 region has 14 residues. Looked up from germline, CDR1 is MGHDK and CDR2 is SYGVNS. CDR3 sequence (DNA): TGTGCCAGCAGTGAAGGCAGGGTCGAGGGTGGCTACACCTTC. It specifies CASSEGRVEGGYTF.

This clonotype has a handful of counts. This chain uses TRBV9 with TRBJ2-7; D unclear. Per germline, CDR1 SGDLS and CDR2 YYNGEE. This CDR3 comprises 13 residues. Trimming stripped 3 bases from V and 0 bases from J, with 7 bases between. The CDR3 DNA is TGTGCCAGCAGCGACGAGAGCTCCTACGAGCAGTACTTC. Translated, it gives CASSDESSYEQYF. Drawing the rest from reference TRBV9 and TRBJ2-7, the complete variable domain is DSGVTQTPKHLITATGQRVTLRCSPRSGDLSVYWYQQSLDQGLQFLIQYYNGEERAKGNILERFSAQQFPDLHSELNLSSLELGDSALYFCASSDESSYEQYFGPGTRLTVT.

The V call is TRBV2, the J call TRBJ2-3, with D perhaps TRBD1 (6 bases). V lost 4 bases and J 2 bases, leaving 13 bases between the germline ends. The CDR3 is 15 amino acids. CDR1 SNHLY and CDR2 FYNNEI come from the germline V gene. Here the CDR3 reads CASSVQGLLTDTQYF. The CDR3 DNA follows: TGTGCCAGCAGTGTACAGGGTCTTCTCACAGATACGCAGTATTTT.

J is TRBJ2-7 and V is TRBV7-2; D is tentatively TRBD1 or TRBD2 (5 bases each). The germline gives CDR1 SGHTA, CDR2 FQGNSA. Trimming pared 2 bases from V and 6 bases from J, leaving 11 bases between. There are 13 residues in the CDR3. CDR3 residues: CASSLYGAGEQYF. The CDR3 nucleotides read TGTGCCAGCAGCTTATATGGGGCGGGCGAGCAGTACTTC.

The chain carries TRBV20-1 and TRBJ2-5; 9 positions agree with TRBD1. The J call could be wrong; TRBJ2-7 is a better fit for the DNA end. The CDR3 covers 15 residues. Per the germline V gene, CDR1 is DFQATT and CDR2 is SNEGSKA (reference sequence). As DNA, the CDR3 is TGCAGTGCTAGGAGACAGGGGGGCCCCTCCTACGAGCAGTACTTC. This translates into CSARRQGGPSYEQYF.

This clonotype was seen more than once but under ten times. This chain uses TRBV5-1 with TRBJ2-1; 10 bases are shared with TRBD2. The CDR3 is 16 residues long. Germline CDR1 is SGHRS and CDR2 is YFSETQ. V was pared by 0 bases and J by 4 bases, with 4 bases of the junction left unmatched. CDR3 sequence reads: CASSLDGTSAYNEQFF. The CDR3 DNA is TGCGCCAGCAGCTTGGACGGGACTAGCGCTTACAATGAGCAGTTCTTC.

This sequence joins TRBV28 and TRBJ1-4; D possibly corresponds to TRBD1 (6 bases). Trimming cost V 6 bases and J 4 bases, with 12 bases left between them. The CDR3 is made up of 14 amino acids. Germline V gives CDR1 MDHEN, CDR2 SYDVKM. CDR3: CASSLQGYNEKLFF. The DNA of the CDR3 is TGTGCCAGCAGCCTACAGGGATATAATGAAAAACTGTTTTTT.

V is TRBV6-1 and J is TRBJ1-1, with D possibly matching TRBD1 (5 bases). The CDR3 runs to 12 residues. CDR1 and CDR2 (germline): MNHNS, SASEGT. V dropped 9 bases and J dropped 10 bases, with 18 bases sitting between them. The CDR3 sequence: CASDAQAVGAFF. CDR3 coding DNA: TGTGCCAGTGACGCACAGGCAGTGGGAGCTTTCTTT.

This chain joins TRBV6-1 and TRBJ1-2; D remains ambiguous. The germline CDR1 and CDR2 sequences are MNHNS and SASEGT. Between the trimmed V and J ends, which lost 2 bases and 0 bases, there was a span of 10 bases. The CDR3 covers 15 residues. The CDR3 is CASSERAAANYGYTF. In nucleotides, the CDR3 is TGTGCCAGCAGTGAAAGGGCAGCTGCTAACTATGGCTACACCTTC.

V usage is TRBV20-1 and J usage is TRBJ1-4, with TRBD1 as a possible D gene (6 bases). CDR3 length: 14 residues. The V and J ends lost 5 bases and 8 bases respectively, with 18 bases between them. Germline CDR1 and CDR2: DFQATT and SNEGSKA (reference sequence). The CDR3 loop reads CSAQEGRGGEKLFF. In DNA form, the CDR3 reads TGCAGTGCTCAAGAGGGCAGGGGAGGCGAAAAACTGTTTTTT.

The chain links TRBV6-2 or TRBV6-3 to TRBJ2-1; the match to TRBD2 covers 7 bases. V trimming: 7 bases; J trimming: 7 bases; junction bases outside the gene matches: 10. This CDR3 spans 14 amino acids. Germline-derived CDR1 and CDR2 are MNHEY and SVGEGT. In DNA, the CDR3 is TGTGCCAGCATGGGTAGCGGGCTTGCAAATGAGCAGTTCTTC. This translates into CASMGSGLANEQFF.

The CDR3 sequence is CASSYSGRSQQPQHF. The CDR3 coding sequence is TGTGCCAGCAGTTACTCGGGCAGGAGTCAACAGCCCCAGCATTTT. The J gene is TRBJ1-5, the V gene TRBV6-2 or TRBV6-3; D remains unclear. CDR3 length: 15 amino acids. V lost 0 bases and J lost 7, with 13 bases in between. Germline V gene sequence: CDR1 MNHEY, CDR2 SVGEGT.

V and J are TRBV7-2 and TRBJ1-2, with a tentative D call TRBD1 (5 bases). With 3 bases removed from V and 0 bases from J, the gap between germline ends came to 20 bases. The CDR3 contains 18 residues. The germline V gene encodes CDR1 SGHTA and CDR2 FQGNSA. CDR3 nucleotides: TGTGCCAGCAGCTTCGCTAGCCTAATCAGGGCCTCTAACTATGGCTACACCTTC. This gives the protein CASSFASLIRASNYGYTF. Full variable domain (remainder filled in from reference TRBV7-2 and TRBJ1-2): GAGVSQSPSNKVTEKGKDVELRCDPISGHTALYWYRQSLGQGLEFLIYFQGNSAPDKSGLPSDRFSAERTGGSVSTLTIQRTQQEDSAVYLCASSFASLIRASNYGYTFGSGTRLTVV.